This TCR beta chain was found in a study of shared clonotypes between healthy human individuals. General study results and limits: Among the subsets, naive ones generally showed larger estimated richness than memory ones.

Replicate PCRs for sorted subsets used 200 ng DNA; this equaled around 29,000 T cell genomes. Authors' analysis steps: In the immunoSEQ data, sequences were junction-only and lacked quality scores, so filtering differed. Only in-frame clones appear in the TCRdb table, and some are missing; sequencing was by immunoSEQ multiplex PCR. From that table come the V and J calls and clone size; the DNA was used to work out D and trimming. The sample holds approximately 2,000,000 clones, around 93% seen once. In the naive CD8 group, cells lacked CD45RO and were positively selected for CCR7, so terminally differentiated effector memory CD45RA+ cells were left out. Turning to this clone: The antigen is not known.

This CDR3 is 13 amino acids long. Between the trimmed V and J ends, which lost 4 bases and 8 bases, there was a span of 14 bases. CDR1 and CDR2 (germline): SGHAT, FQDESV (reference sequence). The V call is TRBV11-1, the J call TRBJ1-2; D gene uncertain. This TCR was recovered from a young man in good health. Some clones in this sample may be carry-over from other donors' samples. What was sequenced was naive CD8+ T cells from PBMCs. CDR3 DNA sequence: TGTGCCAGCAGCTGGGGTTCACTATCCGGCTACACCTTC. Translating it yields CASSWGSLSGYTF.